This section outlines one T cell receptor (beta chain) sequence together with its context. The sample comes from a study of blood T cell repertoires in COVID-19. Study as a whole: The origin of the acute and convalescent COVID-19 samples was the United States, Italy and Spain. PBMCs, B-cell-depleted T cells, or T cells were the source of the cDNA or gDNA that made up the material.

Original handling: Nucleated cell number was recorded as an estimate derived from reference gene primer amplification. Assay: immunoSEQ multiplex PCR; the TCRdb copy retains only in-frame clones and omits some. The V and J calls and clone size come from that table; D and trimming were worked out from the DNA. Found here are fewer than 130,000 clones, about 75% of them singletons; the top ten hold 15% to 20%. After removal of 3 bases from V and 8 bases from J, the junction contained 16 bases not matched to a gene. The CDR3 has 17 amino acids. CDR1 MNHNS and CDR2 SASEGT come from the germline V gene. The sample comprised peripheral blood. The chain joins TRBV6-1 to TRBJ2-4; 7 bases fit TRBD2. This receptor was identified in a woman of 80 years or more with active or convalescent COVID-19. The CDR3: CASSEIRSGGGSDIQYF. The CDR3 nucleotides are TGTGCCAGCAGTGAGATAAGAAGTGGGGGGGGGTCCGACATTCAGTACTTC.